The rows below give T cell receptor beta chains drawn from one sample of a study of T cell changes during pregnancy in multiple sclerosis. Method: immunoSEQ multiplex PCR; TCRdb's copy keeps in-frame clones and lacks some. The sample consists of 69,000 or so clones, about nine tenths of them appearing once. The sample consisted of peripheral blood, taken in the third trimester of pregnancy. These receptors originate from a female donor with multiple sclerosis, enrolled in a pregnancy study. CDR3s include the opening cysteine and the closing phenylalanine or tryptophan. A D gene is named only where the DNA matches it firmly. The size entry is marked missing in some rows and otherwise reads once, few, many or a size class.

clone_size j_call cdr3_length v_call d_call cdr3_aa cdr3_nt
NA TRBJ2-5 13 TRBV7-9 NA CASSPPGQETQYF TGTGCCAGCAGCCCTCCGGGGCAAGAGACCCAGTACTTC
NA TRBJ1-4 17 TRBV5-6 NA CASSLVAGGGAVEKLFF TGTGCCAGCAGCTTGGTTGCTGGCGGGGGCGCAGTGGAAAAACTGTTTTTT
NA TRBJ2-5 13 TRBV2 TRBD2 CASSAASGLTQYF TGTGCCAGCAGTGCCGCTAGCGGACTTACCCAGTACTTC
NA TRBJ1-1 15 TRBV2 NA CASSGGWQGRIEAFF TGTGCCAGCAGTGGGGGTTGGCAGGGCCGGATTGAAGCTTTCTTT
NA TRBJ1-5 13 TRBV2 NA CASRLAGDQPQHF TGTGCCAGCAGGCTAGCAGGGGATCAGCCCCAGCATTTT
NA TRBJ1-1 12 TRBV30 NA CAWRGARQGAFF TGTGCCTGGAGAGGGGCAAGGCAGGGGGCTTTCTTT
NA TRBJ2-7 15 TRBV14 NA CASSPLGAGSYEQYF TGTGCCAGCAGCCCCCTTGGGGCGGGATCCTACGAGCAGTACTTC
NA TRBJ1-1 15 TRBV6-1 NA CASSDPSRGRAEAFF TGTGCCAGCAGTGATCCGTCCAGGGGTAGGGCTGAAGCTTTCTTT
NA TRBJ1-1 14 TRBV7-8 NA CASSFRPASAEAFF TGTGCCAGCAGCTTCCGCCCCGCGAGCGCTGAAGCTTTCTTT
NA TRBJ1-1 14 TRBV7-8 NA CASSSSGEGTEAFF TGTGCCAGCAGCTCATCGGGTGAAGGAACTGAAGCTTTCTTT
NA TRBJ1-6 15 TRBV28 NA CASSLTPLGDSPLHF TGTGCCAGCAGTTTAACCCCCCTAGGGGATTCACCCCTCCACTTT
once TRBJ2-3 18 TRBV5-1 TRBD2 CASTLGGLAGGDPDTQYF TGCGCCAGCACCCTCGGGGGACTAGCGGGGGGAGACCCGGATACGCAGTATTTT
NA TRBJ1-1 14 TRBV6-6 NA CASSYGRVNTEAFF TGTGCCAGCAGTTACGGCAGGGTGAACACTGAAGCTTTCTTT
few TRBJ2-7 16 TRBV19 TRBD1 CASSIDPGQGRDEQYF TGTGCCAGTAGTATAGATCCGGGACAGGGTCGGGACGAGCAGTACTTC
NA TRBJ2-1 11 TRBV5-4 NA CASSFRREQFF TGTGCCAGCAGCTTTAGGCGGGAGCAGTTCTTC
NA TRBJ1-2 15 TRBV30 NA CAWRPLQGFGYGYTF TGTGCCTGGAGGCCATTACAGGGTTTCGGCTATGGCTACACCTTC
NA TRBJ2-7 14 TRBV18 TRBD1 CASSPDREAYEQYF TGTGCCAGCTCACCCGACAGGGAAGCCTACGAGCAGTACTTC
NA TRBJ1-5 15 TRBV6-1 NA CASHIGQNRNQPQHF TGTGCCAGCCACATAGGACAGAACCGCAATCAGCCCCAGCATTTT
NA TRBJ2-3 17 TRBV4-1 NA CASSQGGLAKSTDTQYF TGCGCCAGCAGCCAAGGCGGGCTAGCAAAAAGCACAGATACGCAGTATTTT
NA TRBJ2-1 14 TRBV5-6 TRBD2 CASSFTSGGGRQFF TGTGCCAGCAGCTTCACTAGCGGGGGAGGGAGGCAGTTCTTC
NA TRBJ2-5 17 TRBV15 NA CATSRFSEAMTTETQYF TGTGCCACCAGCAGATTCTCGGAAGCAATGACAACAGAGACCCAGTACTTC
NA TRBJ2-3 16 TRBV28 TRBD2 CASSFSSGDFTDTQYF TGTGCCAGCAGTTTTAGCAGCGGGGATTTCACAGATACGCAGTATTTT
NA TRBJ1-1 12 TRBV6-5 TRBD1 CASSGGTGEAFF TGTGCCAGCAGTGGCGGGACAGGGGAAGCTTTCTTT
NA TRBJ1-6 12 TRBV19 NA CASSIAQTPLHF TGTGCCAGTAGTATCGCCCAGACACCCCTCCACTTT
once TRBJ1-1 18 TRBV7-6 NA CASSLAPPPGLVDTEAFF TGTGCCAGCAGCTTAGCGCCTCCCCCGGGACTCGTCGACACTGAAGCTTTCTTT
NA TRBJ2-1 15 TRBV2 TRBD2 CASSVGLAGYNEQFF TGTGCCAGCAGTGTAGGCCTAGCGGGCTACAATGAGCAGTTCTTC
NA TRBJ1-1 12 TRBV7-9 NA CASTVFYTEAFF TGTGCCAGCACCGTGTTTTACACTGAAGCTTTCTTT
many TRBJ1-1 14 TRBV5-1 NA CASSPLQGNTEAFF TGCGCCAGCAGCCCACTACAGGGAAACACTGAAGCTTTCTTT
NA TRBJ2-3 15 TRBV18 TRBD1 CASSPPGGRGDTQYF TGTGCCAGCTCACCACCAGGGGGCAGGGGTGATACGCAGTATTTT
NA TRBJ1-1 19 TRBV10-3 TRBD1 CAISASGAMRPDRAFMAFF TGTGCCATCAGTGCTTCCGGGGCCATGCGACCGGACAGGGCGTTTATGGCTTTCTTT
NA TRBJ2-1 11 TRBV20-1 NA CSARGANEQFF TGCAGTGCTAGAGGGGCAAATGAGCAGTTCTTC
NA TRBJ2-1 15 TRBV6-1 TRBD2 CASTKGSGGHNEQFF TGTGCCAGCACTAAGGGTAGCGGGGGCCACAATGAGCAGTTCTTC
NA TRBJ1-4 14 TRBV6-5 NA CASSRAFRNEKLFF TGTGCCAGCAGTCGCGCCTTCCGGAATGAAAAACTGTTTTTT
NA TRBJ2-5 13 TRBV11-2 TRBD1 CASTPGQVATQYF TGTGCCAGCACCCCGGGACAGGTAGCGACCCAGTACTTC
NA TRBJ2-2 16 TRBV7-9 NA CASSLDLKGWTGELFF TGTGCCAGCAGCTTAGATTTGAAGGGGTGGACCGGGGAGCTGTTTTTT
NA TRBJ2-7 14 TRBV5-6 NA CASSLDIHTYEQYF TGTGCCAGCAGCTTAGACATTCATACCTACGAGCAGTACTTC
NA TRBJ2-3 13 TRBV30 NA CAWSVRRADTQYF TGTGCCTGGAGTGTACGGAGGGCAGATACGCAGTATTTT
NA TRBJ2-7 16 TRBV10-1 NA CASSEVWGDGAYEQYF TGCGCCAGCAGTGAGGTTTGGGGGGACGGGGCCTACGAGCAGTACTTC
NA TRBJ1-1 11 TRBV6-6 NA CASSLQYEAFF TGTGCCAGCAGTTTACAGTATGAAGCTTTCTTT
NA TRBJ1-1 15 TRBV5-5 TRBD1 CASSLRGLGNTEAFF TGTGCCAGCAGCTTAAGGGGGCTTGGGAACACTGAAGCTTTCTTT
NA TRBJ1-1 14 TRBV2 NA CASSEFVRSTEAFF TGTGCCAGCAGTGAGTTCGTGCGGTCCACTGAAGCTTTCTTT
NA TRBJ1-4 14 TRBV19 NA CASRNLGAGEKLFF TGTGCCAGTAGGAACCTCGGTGCGGGCGAAAAACTGTTTTTT
NA TRBJ2-3 15 TRBV6-5 NA CASSYSGARVDTQYF TGTGCCAGCAGTTACTCAGGAGCTCGGGTGGATACGCAGTATTTT
NA TRBJ2-2 14 TRBV13 TRBD1 CASSRTGETGELFF TGTGCCAGCAGCCGGACAGGAGAAACCGGGGAGCTGTTTTTT
NA TRBJ1-2 15 TRBV29-1 TRBD1 CSGGNPGQGASGYTF TGCAGCGGGGGGAACCCGGGACAGGGGGCCTCTGGCTACACCTTC
NA TRBJ2-4 13 TRBV7-9 NA CASSLDAGDIQYF TGTGCCAGCAGCTTAGACGCAGGGGACATTCAGTACTTC
NA TRBJ1-2 17 TRBV4-3 TRBD1 CASSPGQGLSPYYGYTF TGCGCCAGCAGCCCGGGACAGGGCCTCTCCCCCTACTATGGCTACACCTTC
NA TRBJ2-7 14 TRBV11-2 NA CASSLIRGGFEQYF TGTGCCAGCAGCCTTATTAGGGGGGGCTTCGAGCAGTACTTC
NA TRBJ2-7 15 TRBV7-9 NA CASSFQGFLSYEQYF TGTGCCAGCAGCTTTCAGGGGTTTTTGTCCTACGAGCAGTACTTC
NA TRBJ1-2 14 TRBV5-6 TRBD1 CASSFRDRVDGYTF TGTGCCAGCAGCTTCCGGGACAGGGTGGATGGCTACACCTTC
NA TRBJ1-1 14 TRBV5-1 NA CASSLDGMATEAFF TGCGCCAGCAGCTTGGACGGGATGGCCACTGAAGCTTTCTTT
NA TRBJ2-7 15 TRBV2 TRBD1 CASSLGVGQAYEQYF TGTGCCAGCAGTTTAGGGGTGGGACAGGCCTACGAGCAGTACTTC
NA TRBJ2-5 15 TRBV5-1 TRBD1 CASSPTTGLQETQYF TGCGCCAGCAGCCCAACGACAGGGCTCCAAGAGACCCAGTACTTC
NA TRBJ1-5 14 TRBV9 NA CASSLGALDQPQHF TGTGCCAGCAGCCTTGGGGCCCTCGATCAGCCCCAGCATTTT